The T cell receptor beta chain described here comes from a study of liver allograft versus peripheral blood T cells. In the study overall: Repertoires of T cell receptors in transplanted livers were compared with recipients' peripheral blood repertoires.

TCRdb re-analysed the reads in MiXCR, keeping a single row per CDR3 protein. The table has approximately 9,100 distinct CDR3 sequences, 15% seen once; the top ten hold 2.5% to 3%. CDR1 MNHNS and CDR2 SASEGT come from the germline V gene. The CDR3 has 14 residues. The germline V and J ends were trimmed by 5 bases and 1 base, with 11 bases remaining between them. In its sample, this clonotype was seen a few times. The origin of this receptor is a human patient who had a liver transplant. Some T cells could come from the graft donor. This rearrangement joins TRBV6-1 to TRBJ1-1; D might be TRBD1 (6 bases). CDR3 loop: CASSYRVANTEAFF. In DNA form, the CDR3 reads TGTGCCAGCAGTTACAGGGTTGCGAACACTGAAGCTTTCTTT.